The 10 T cell receptor beta chains in this list originate from one sample, sequenced in a study of T cells in localized non-small cell lung cancer. Repertoires were generated with immunoSEQ multiplex PCR, while TCRdb's copy carries only in-frame clones and drops some. The table includes approximately 45,000 clones, roughly 79% detected once. This sample comprised peripheral blood mononuclear cells, obtained before any cancer treatment. The receptors stem from a man aged 40 to 70 with stage III lung adenocarcinoma.

The J gene is TRBJ2-7, the V gene TRBV27; D may correspond to TRBD1 or TRBD2 (5 bases each). Trimming left V 3 bases short and J 1 base short, with 10 bases between. The V gene's germline CDR1 is MNHEY and CDR2 SMNVEV (reference sequence). The CDR3 is 14 amino acids. The CDR3 coding sequence is TGTGCCAGCAGTTTCACGGGGCGGTCCTACGAGCAGTACTTC. Amino acid sequence: CASSFTGRSYEQYF.

This sequence joins TRBV6-5 and TRBJ2-7; TRBD1 is a possible D gene (6 bases). The germline CDR1 and CDR2 sequences are MNHEY and SVGAGI. With 2 bases removed from V and 2 bases from J, the gap between germline ends came to 10 bases. This CDR3 has 14 amino acids. CDR3 region: CASSYTKGAYEQYF. DNA for the CDR3: TGTGCCAGCAGTTACACCAAGGGGGCCTACGAGCAGTACTTC.

The J gene is TRBJ2-7, the V gene TRBV9; D ambiguous. CDR3 length: 13 residues. Germline V gene sequence: CDR1 SGDLS, CDR2 YYNGEE. V was clipped by 0 bases and J by 2 bases, with 6 bases between them. CDR3 sequence: CASSVAGTYEQYF. The CDR3 region has the DNA TGTGCCAGCAGCGTAGCCGGCACCTACGAGCAGTACTTC. The full variable domain, with the rest looked up from reference TRBV9 and TRBJ2-7, is DSGVTQTPKHLITATGQRVTLRCSPRSGDLSVYWYQQSLDQGLQFLIQYYNGEERAKGNILERFSAQQFPDLHSELNLSSLELGDSALYFCASSVAGTYEQYFGPGTRLTVT.

J is TRBJ1-1 and V is TRBV5-4, with D hard to call. Germline V lookup: CDR1 SGHNT, CDR2 YYREEE (reference sequence). CDR3 length: 14 amino acids. Trimming pared 2 bases from V and 1 base from J, leaving 9 bases between. CDR3 nucleotides: TGTGCCAGCAGCTTAGAACAGAGGAACACTGAAGCTTTCTTT. Residues: CASSLEQRNTEAFF.

J is TRBJ1-2 and V is TRBV9, with D possibly being TRBD1 (6 bases). Germline V gives CDR1 SGDLS, CDR2 YYNGEE. The ends were cut back, 0 bases at V and 2 bases at J, with 14 bases in the middle. The CDR3 is made up of 16 amino acids. The CDR3 DNA is TGTGCCAGCAGCGTAGCTGCAGGGGCGGACAACTATGGCTACACCTTC. This translates into CASSVAAGADNYGYTF.

The J gene is TRBJ2-5, the V gene TRBV14; no clear D. The CDR3 covers 16 residues. The V gene's germline CDR1 is SGHDN and CDR2 FVKESK. V shed 1 base and J shed 5 bases, with 17 bases lying between them. The DNA for the CDR3 is TGTGCCAGCAGCCAAGCACGGGCCCGAATTGGGGAGACCCAGTACTTC. It encodes CASSQARARIGETQYF.

This clone was detected a few times. The gene calls are TRBV10-3 and TRBJ2-7, with 8 bases identical to TRBD1. CDR3 size: 13 residues. V lost 8 bases, J lost 3 bases, and 6 bases stayed unmatched. Germline CDR1 reads ENHRY; CDR2 reads SYGVKD. The CDR3 DNA reads as TGTGCCATCGGGACAGGCCCTGACTACGAGCAGTACTTC. As protein: CAIGTGPDYEQYF.

This clone was counted between two and nine times. J is TRBJ2-3 and V is TRBV9; either TRBD1 or TRBD2 may supply D (5 bases each). The V end lost 3 bases, the J end lost 4 bases, and 18 bases lay between the germline ends. The CDR3 is made up of 16 amino acids. Per germline, CDR1 SGDLS and CDR2 YYNGEE. CDR3 residues: CASSGTTGTRPDTQYF. Here the CDR3 DNA reads TGTGCCAGCAGCGGAACGACCGGGACCAGACCAGATACGCAGTATTTT.

The gene calls are TRBV6-6 and TRBJ2-7; 10 nucleotides match TRBD1. This CDR3 contains 15 residues. CDR1 is MNHNY, CDR2 SVGAGI, per germline (reference sequence). Trimming at V came to 7 bases and at J to 1 base, leaving 7 bases not matched to a gene. The CDR3 sequence: CASTGTGQGSYEQYF. The CDR3 DNA reads TGTGCCAGCACCGGGACGGGACAGGGGTCCTACGAGCAGTACTTC.

The genes are TRBV6-5 and TRBJ1-3, with D possibly being TRBD1 (5 bases). The V end lost 2 bases, the J end lost 0 bases, and 11 bases lay between the germline ends. The germline V gene has CDR1 MNHEY and CDR2 SVGAGI. The CDR3 totals 16 residues. In nucleotides, the CDR3 is TGTGCCAGCAGTTACAACTCCGACAGCTCTGGAAACACCATATATTTT. Its translation: CASSYNSDSSGNTIYF.